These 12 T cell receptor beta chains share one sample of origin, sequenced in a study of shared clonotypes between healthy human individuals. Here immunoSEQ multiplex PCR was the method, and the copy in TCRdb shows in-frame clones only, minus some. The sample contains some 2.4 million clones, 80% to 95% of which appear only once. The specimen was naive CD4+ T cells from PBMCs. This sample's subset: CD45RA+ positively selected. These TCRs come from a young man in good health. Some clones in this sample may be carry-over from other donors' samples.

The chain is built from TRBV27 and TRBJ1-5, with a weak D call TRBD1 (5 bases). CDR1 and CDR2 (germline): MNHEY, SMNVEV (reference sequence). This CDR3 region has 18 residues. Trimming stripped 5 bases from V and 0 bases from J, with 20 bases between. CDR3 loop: CASSRISGGAYSNQPQHF. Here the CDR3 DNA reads TGTGCCAGCAGTCGGATCTCGGGCGGGGCTTATAGCAATCAGCCCCAGCATTTT.

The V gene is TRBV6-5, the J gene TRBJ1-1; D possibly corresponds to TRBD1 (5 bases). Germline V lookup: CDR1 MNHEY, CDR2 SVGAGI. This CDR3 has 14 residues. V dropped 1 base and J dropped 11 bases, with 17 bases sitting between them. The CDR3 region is CASSYWDRRGVAFF. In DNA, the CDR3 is TGTGCCAGCAGTTACTGGGACCGTCGGGGGGTTGCTTTCTTT.

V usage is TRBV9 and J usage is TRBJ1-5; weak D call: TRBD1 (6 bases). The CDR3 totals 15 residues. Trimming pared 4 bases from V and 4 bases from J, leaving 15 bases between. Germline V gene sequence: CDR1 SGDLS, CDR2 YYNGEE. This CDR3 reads CASSPVGGRNQPQHF. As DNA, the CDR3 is TGTGCCAGCAGCCCCGTGGGGGGGCGTAATCAGCCCCAGCATTTT.

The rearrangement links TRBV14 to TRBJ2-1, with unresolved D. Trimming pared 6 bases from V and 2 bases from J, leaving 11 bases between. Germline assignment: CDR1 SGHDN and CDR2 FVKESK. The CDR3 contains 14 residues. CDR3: CASSLMSTYNEQFF. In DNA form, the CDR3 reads TGTGCCAGCAGTCTTATGAGCACCTACAATGAGCAGTTCTTC.

As DNA, the CDR3 is TGTGCCAGCAGCGTAGAGGGCGGGAGGGCCCTCACCGGGGAGCTGTTTTTT. As protein: CASSVEGGRALTGELFF. The chain combines TRBV9 with TRBJ2-2; 9 bases map to TRBD2. The CDR3 is 17 amino acids. Germline CDR1 reads SGDLS; CDR2 reads YYNGEE. The trim removed 0 bases at V and 4 bases at J, leaving 7 bases unmatched.

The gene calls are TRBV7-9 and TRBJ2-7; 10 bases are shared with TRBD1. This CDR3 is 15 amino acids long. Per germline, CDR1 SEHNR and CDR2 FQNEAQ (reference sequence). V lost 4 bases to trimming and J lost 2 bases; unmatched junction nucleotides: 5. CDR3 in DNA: TGTGCCAGCAGCTGGGGACAGGGGAGGACCTACGAGCAGTACTTC. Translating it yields CASSWGQGRTYEQYF.

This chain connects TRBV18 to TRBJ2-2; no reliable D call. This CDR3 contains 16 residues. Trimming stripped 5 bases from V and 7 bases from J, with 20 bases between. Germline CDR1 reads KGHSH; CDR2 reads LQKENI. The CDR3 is CASSIFQGLSGGELFF. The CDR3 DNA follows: TGTGCCAGCTCAATCTTCCAAGGTCTGTCGGGCGGGGAGCTGTTTTTT.

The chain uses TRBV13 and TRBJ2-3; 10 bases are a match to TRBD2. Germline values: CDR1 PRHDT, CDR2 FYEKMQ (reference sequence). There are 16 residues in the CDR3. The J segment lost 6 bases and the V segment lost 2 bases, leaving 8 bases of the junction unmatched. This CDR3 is CASSLFVSGRADTQYF. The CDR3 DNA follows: TGTGCCAGCAGCTTATTCGTGAGCGGGAGGGCCGATACGCAGTATTTT.

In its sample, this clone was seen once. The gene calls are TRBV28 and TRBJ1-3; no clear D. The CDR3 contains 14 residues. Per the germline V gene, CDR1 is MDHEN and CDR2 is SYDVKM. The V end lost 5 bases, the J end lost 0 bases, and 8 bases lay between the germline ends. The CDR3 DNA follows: TGTGCCAGCAGTGAAGGGCACTCTGGAAACACCATATATTTT. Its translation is CASSEGHSGNTIYF. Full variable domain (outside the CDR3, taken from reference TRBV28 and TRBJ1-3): DVKVTQSSRYLVKRTGEKVFLECVQDMDHENMFWYRQDPGLGLRLIYFSYDVKMKEKGDIPEGYSVSREKKERFSLILESASTNQTSMYLCASSEGHSGNTIYFGEGSWLTVV.

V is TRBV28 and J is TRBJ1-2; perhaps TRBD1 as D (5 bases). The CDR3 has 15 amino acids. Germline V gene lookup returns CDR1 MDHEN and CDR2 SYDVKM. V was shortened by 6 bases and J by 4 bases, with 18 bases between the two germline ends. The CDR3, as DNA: TGTGCCAGCAGGATCTCCAGGGTTCTTCGCTATGGCTACACCTTC. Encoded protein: CASRISRVLRYGYTF.

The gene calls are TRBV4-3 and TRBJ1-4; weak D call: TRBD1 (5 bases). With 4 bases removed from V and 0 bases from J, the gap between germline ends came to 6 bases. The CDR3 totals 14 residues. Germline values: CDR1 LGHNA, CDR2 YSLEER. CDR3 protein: CASSRQPTNEKLFF. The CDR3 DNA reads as TGCGCCAGCAGCCGACAGCCAACTAATGAAAAACTGTTTTTT.

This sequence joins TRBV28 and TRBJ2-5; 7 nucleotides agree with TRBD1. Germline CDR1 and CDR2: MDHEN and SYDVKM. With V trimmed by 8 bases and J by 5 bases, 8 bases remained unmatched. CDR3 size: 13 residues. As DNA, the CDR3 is TGTGCCAGCCAGGCAGGGGGTTGGGAGACCCAGTACTTC. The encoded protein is CASQAGGWETQYF. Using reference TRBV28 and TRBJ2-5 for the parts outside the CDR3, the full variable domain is DVKVTQSSRYLVKRTGEKVFLECVQDMDHENMFWYRQDPGLGLRLIYFSYDVKMKEKGDIPEGYSVSREKKERFSLILESASTNQTSMYLCASQAGGWETQYFGPGTRLLVL.